The 32 T cell receptor beta chains below come from one sample, sequenced in a study of shared clonotypes between healthy human individuals. Data came from immunoSEQ multiplex PCR; TCRdb stores just in-frame clones and leaves some out. The sample shows 300,000 to 400,000 clones, roughly 84% of them seen only once. The sample comprised memory CD8+ T cells sorted from blood. Subset in this sample: CD45RO+ cells pooled with CCR7-negative TemRA cells. The receptors were sampled from a man aged 18 to 35 in good health.

The chain combines TRBV2 with TRBJ2-7; the D gene is possibly TRBD1 (6 bases). Trimming left V 7 bases short and J 2 bases short, with 15 bases between. From germline, CDR1 is SNHLY and CDR2 FYNNEI. The CDR3 covers 14 residues. Here the CDR3 reads CASIGLGGTYEQYF. Here the CDR3 DNA reads TGTGCCAGCATCGGTTTAGGGGGTACCTACGAGCAGTACTTC.

The gene calls are TRBV25-1 and TRBJ2-2, with no clear D. The V end was cut by 2 bases, the J end by 10 bases, with 5 bases between. There are 11 residues in the CDR3. Germline CDR1 MGHDK, CDR2 SYGVNS. CDR3: CASSENAELFF. The CDR3, as DNA: TGTGCCAGCAGTGAAAATGCGGAGCTGTTTTTT.

The chain employs TRBV29-1 and TRBJ1-2; D is uncertain. V was cut by 4 bases and J by 7 bases, with 4 bases left in between. CDR3 length equals 9 residues. Germline V gives CDR1 SQVTM, CDR2 ANQGSEA. The CDR3 spells CSVGGGYTF. Here the CDR3 DNA reads TGCAGCGTTGGGGGTGGCTACACCTTC.

This clone was counted once. The chain couples TRBV4-1 to TRBJ1-5; TRBD1 agrees at 9 bases. The germline V gene encodes CDR1 MGHRA and CDR2 YSYEKL. CDR3 length: 17 amino acids. V was pared by 3 bases and J by 5 bases, with 11 bases of the junction left unmatched. The DNA of the CDR3 is TGCGCCAGCAGCCATGGGCCTCCGGGACAGGGTGATCAGCCCCAGCATTTT. This gives the protein CASSHGPPGQGDQPQHF.

The chain joins TRBV29-1 to TRBJ1-3; no definite D call. Trimming took off 0 bases at V and 0 bases at J, with 3 bases between the two ends. The germline CDR1 and CDR2 sequences are SQVTM and ANQGSEA. The CDR3 runs 13 residues. The DNA of the CDR3 is TGCAGCGTTGAAGAAAGCTCTGGAAACACCATATATTTT. Translating gives CSVEESSGNTIYF.

V usage is TRBV6-5 and J usage is TRBJ2-1, with D possibly called TRBD1 or TRBD2 (5 bases each). Germline CDR1 reads MNHEY; CDR2 reads SVGAGI. Trimming took off 2 bases at V and 9 bases at J, with 17 bases between the two ends. The CDR3 has 15 residues. The CDR3 bases are TGTGCCAGCAGTTACCCGGCTCAGCGAGGGGTTGAGCAGTTCTTC. Translating it yields CASSYPAQRGVEQFF.

This chain links TRBV7-2 with TRBJ2-5; possible D gene TRBD2, 6 bases. Trimming stripped 4 bases from V and 5 bases from J, with 11 bases between. Germline V gives CDR1 SGHTA, CDR2 FQGNSA. CDR3 length equals 13 residues. CDR3 bases: TGTGCCAGCAGCTGGTGGGGGGATGAGACCCAGTACTTC. Protein sequence: CASSWWGDETQYF. Full variable domain (rest looked up from reference TRBV7-2 and TRBJ2-5): GAGVSQSPSNKVTEKGKDVELRCDPISGHTALYWYRQSLGQGLEFLIYFQGNSAPDKSGLPSDRFSAERTGGSVSTLTIQRTQQEDSAVYLCASSWWGDETQYFGPGTRLLVL.

The V and J genes are TRBV18 and TRBJ1-6; the D gene is possibly TRBD1 (6 bases). V shed 1 base and J shed 4 bases, with 8 bases lying between them. The CDR3 totals 15 residues. Germline CDR1 and CDR2: KGHSH and LQKENI. CDR3: CASSPLGQYNSPLHF. The CDR3 bases are TGTGCCAGCTCACCACTTGGACAGTATAATTCACCCCTCCACTTT.

The V and J genes are TRBV28 and TRBJ2-7; D might be TRBD2 (7 bases). V was trimmed by 5 bases and J by 4 bases, leaving 12 bases between them. There are 13 residues in the CDR3. The germline V gene has CDR1 MDHEN and CDR2 SYDVKM. The CDR3 DNA reads as TGTGCCAGCAGTGGGGGGGCAGAGTACGAGCAGTACTTC. It codes for CASSGGAEYEQYF.

The chain joins TRBV15 to TRBJ1-5; D gene uncertain. The CDR3 spans 14 residues. Trimming took off 1 base at V and 3 bases at J, with 7 bases between the two ends. Germline V gene data show CDR1 as LNHNV and CDR2 as YYDKDF (reference sequence). In DNA, the CDR3 is TGTGCCACCAGCAGAGTTCCTCTCAATCAGCCCCAGCATTTT. Protein product: CATSRVPLNQPQHF.

This chain joins TRBV7-6 and TRBJ2-7, with a tentative D call TRBD2 (6 bases). Germline CDR1 is SGHVS and CDR2 is FNYEAQ. This CDR3 contains 13 residues. V shed 9 bases and J shed 6 bases, with 18 bases lying between them. The CDR3: CASRGALYSEQYF. The DNA of the CDR3 is TGTGCCAGTCGCGGGGCCCTCTATAGCGAGCAGTACTTC.

The V gene is TRBV27, the J gene TRBJ1-2, with TRBD1 matching over 9 bases. J lost 6 bases, V lost 3 bases, and 5 bases had no gene match. The CDR3 runs to 14 residues. Germline V gene data show CDR1 as MNHEY and CDR2 as SMNVEV (reference sequence). CDR3 in DNA: TGTGCCAGCAGTTTTACAGGGGGCGCACATGGCTACACCTTC. Protein: CASSFTGGAHGYTF.

This clone has a single count. The V gene is TRBV6-5, the J gene TRBJ1-2, with 10 bases aligning to TRBD1. CDR1 is MNHEY and CDR2 is SVGAGI in the germline V gene. Losses at the gene ends were 5 bases for V and 3 bases for J; bases not matched to a gene: 6. CDR3 length equals 15 residues. CDR3 loop: CASSQTGGAYYGYTF. Here the CDR3 DNA reads TGTGCCAGCAGTCAGACAGGGGGCGCTTACTATGGCTACACCTTC.

The rearrangement links TRBV2 to TRBJ2-6; D call uncertain. Per germline, CDR1 SNHLY and CDR2 FYNNEI. V was trimmed by 7 bases and J by 8 bases, leaving 18 bases between them. This CDR3 is built from 15 residues. CDR3: CASTDRQLTSNVLTF. The CDR3 DNA reads as TGTGCCAGCACCGACCGGCAACTCACCTCCAACGTCCTGACTTTC.

CDR3 in DNA: TGCGCCAGCAGCTGGGCGCGCGATGAGCAGTTCTTC. This gives the protein CASSWARDEQFF. V is TRBV5-1 and J is TRBJ2-1; D gene uncertain. Trimming stripped 3 bases from V and 8 bases from J, with 9 bases between. The length of the CDR3 is 12 residues. From germline, CDR1 is SGHRS and CDR2 YFSETQ.

The chain links TRBV19 to TRBJ1-1; the D is unclear. Germline V gene lookup returns CDR1 LNHDA and CDR2 SQIVND (reference sequence). V was trimmed by 3 bases and J by 3 bases, leaving 11 bases between them. CDR3 length equals 14 residues. Here the CDR3 reads CASSIDIPYTEAFF. The DNA for the CDR3 is TGTGCCAGTAGTATCGACATTCCCTACACTGAAGCTTTCTTT.

The chain employs TRBV14 and TRBJ2-1, with D tentatively TRBD2 (6 bases). The ends were cut back, 2 bases at V and 7 bases at J, with 9 bases in the middle. CDR3 length: 13 amino acids. CDR1 SGHDN and CDR2 FVKESK come from the germline V gene. Here the CDR3 DNA reads TGTGCCAGCAGCCAAAGCCGGGGGAATGAGCAGTTCTTC. Amino acid sequence: CASSQSRGNEQFF.

CDR3 in DNA: TGTGCCAGCACGAACCCCTTTGACGGATCCTACGAGCAGTACTTC. Amino acids: CASTNPFDGSYEQYF. This rearrangement joins TRBV2 to TRBJ2-7, with D uncertain. The CDR3 runs 15 residues. V was clipped by 7 bases and J by 1 base, with 17 bases between them. From germline, CDR1 is SNHLY and CDR2 FYNNEI.

The chain couples TRBV7-9 to TRBJ2-7; D gene unclear. This CDR3 region has 15 residues. Germline V gives CDR1 SEHNR, CDR2 FQNEAQ (reference sequence). Trimming left V 1 base short and J 2 bases short, with 12 bases between. This chain's CDR3 is CASSLGIGATYEQYF. CDR3 in DNA: TGTGCCAGCAGCTTAGGAATTGGCGCAACCTACGAGCAGTACTTC.

The chain links TRBV7-8 to TRBJ1-1; D is unclear. Germline values: CDR1 SGHVS, CDR2 FQNEAQ. Trimming shortened V by 5 bases and J by 10 bases, and 5 bases separated the two germline ends. The CDR3 runs 9 residues. The CDR3 is CASSQRAFF. DNA for the CDR3: TGTGCCAGCAGCCAACGAGCTTTCTTT.

CDR3 residues: CASSVGPRSYNSPLHF. The CDR3, as DNA: TGTGCCAGCAGCGTAGGGCCTCGCTCCTATAATTCACCCCTCCACTTT. The chain uses TRBV9 and TRBJ1-6; D not resolved. In germline, CDR1 is SGDLS, CDR2 YYNGEE. V lost 0 bases and J lost 0, with 7 bases in between. The CDR3 consists of 16 residues. Full variable domain (missing parts from reference TRBV9 and TRBJ1-6): DSGVTQTPKHLITATGQRVTLRCSPRSGDLSVYWYQQSLDQGLQFLIQYYNGEERAKGNILERFSAQQFPDLHSELNLSSLELGDSALYFCASSVGPRSYNSPLHFGNGTRLTVT.

This clone occurred once. The genes are TRBV30 and TRBJ2-2; 8 bases match TRBD1. The CDR3 runs to 16 residues. Trimming cost V 1 base and J 5 bases; bases outside gene matches: 9. Germline V gives CDR1 GTSNPN, CDR2 SVGIG (reference sequence). The DNA for the CDR3 is TGTGCCTGGAGTGACACCGGGACAGGAGGGACCGGGGAGCTGTTTTTT. This codes for CAWSDTGTGGTGELFF.

This chain links TRBV27 with TRBJ2-1, with 13 nucleotides matching TRBD2. The CDR3 covers 18 residues. J was trimmed by 8 bases and V by 2 bases; bases with no gene match: 12. CDR1 and CDR2 from the germline V gene are MNHEY and SMNVEV (reference sequence). Here the CDR3 reads CASSLVQPGLAGLDEQFF. The CDR3 nucleotides are TGTGCCAGCAGTTTAGTACAGCCGGGACTAGCGGGACTAGATGAGCAGTTCTTC.

As regards this clone: This sample includes further DNA sequences coding for the same CDR3. The gene calls are TRBV4-1 and TRBJ2-1, with TRBD2 matching over 7 bases. This CDR3 is built from 15 residues. The ends lost 3 bases at V and 0 bases at J; junction bases unmatched: 2. CDR1 and CDR2 from the germline V gene are MGHRA and YSYEKL. CDR3 in amino acids: CASSQGGSSYNEQFF. CDR3 DNA sequence: TGCGCCAGCAGCCAGGGAGGGAGCTCCTACAATGAGCAGTTCTTC.

The rearrangement uses TRBV9 and TRBJ2-1; possible D gene TRBD1, 6 bases. The germline V and J ends were trimmed by 4 bases and 8 bases, with 19 bases remaining between them. The CDR3 covers 15 residues. Looked up from germline, CDR1 is SGDLS and CDR2 is YYNGEE. The CDR3 nucleotides are TGTGCCAGCAGCACCCGGGACATTCTTGGGGATGAGCAGTTCTTC. Translating it yields CASSTRDILGDEQFF.

This chain links TRBV2 with TRBJ1-5, with 7 bases fitting TRBD1. The J segment lost 1 base and the V segment lost 7 bases, leaving 4 bases of the junction unmatched. Germline V gene sequence: CDR1 SNHLY, CDR2 FYNNEI. CDR3 length equals 14 residues. The CDR3 nucleotides are TGTGCCAGCAAAACGGACAGGAGCAATCAGCCCCAGCATTTT. Translated: CASKTDRSNQPQHF.

The V call is TRBV4-1, the J call TRBJ1-3, with a weak D call TRBD1 (6 bases). V gave up 4 bases and J gave up 3 bases, with 25 bases separating them. Germline-derived CDR1 and CDR2 are MGHRA and YSYEKL. This CDR3 contains 19 residues. The CDR3 loop is CASSPRGTHRAGGGNTIYF. CDR3 coding DNA: TGCGCCAGCAGCCCAAGGGGAACCCACAGGGCCGGGGGTGGAAACACCATATATTTT.

CDR3 sequence (DNA): TGTGCCTGGAGTGAAGTGATTCCCTGGACCCAGTACTTC. It encodes CAWSEVIPWTQYF. This chain links TRBV30 with TRBJ2-5; the D is unclear. The CDR3 runs to 13 residues. Trimming pared 1 base from V and 7 bases from J, leaving 13 bases between. Germline loops: CDR1 GTSNPN, CDR2 SVGIG (reference sequence). Drawing the rest from reference TRBV30 and TRBJ2-5, the complete variable domain is SQTIHQWPATLVQPVGSPLSLECTVEGTSNPNLYWYRQAAGRGLQLLFYSVGIGQISSEVPQNLSASRPQDRQFILSSKKLLLSDSGFYLCAWSEVIPWTQYFGPGTRLLVL.

The chain carries TRBV9 and TRBJ1-2; 9 bases are shared with TRBD1. V was pared by 4 bases and J by 2 bases, with 15 bases of the junction left unmatched. CDR1 and CDR2 from the germline V gene are SGDLS and YYNGEE. The CDR3 runs to 18 residues. The CDR3 sequence: CASSHTPTGGIGNYGYTF. DNA for the CDR3: TGTGCCAGCAGCCATACCCCCACAGGGGGCATTGGGAACTATGGCTACACCTTC.

The rearrangement joins TRBV4-3 to TRBJ2-1, with 11 bases identical to TRBD1. Germline lookup yields CDR1 LGHNA and CDR2 YSLEER. V shed 0 bases and J 5 bases; nucleotides not matched to a gene: 6. The CDR3 sequence is 17 residues long. Here the CDR3 DNA reads TGCGCCAGCAGCCAAGACCCGGGACAGGGGGAGAACAATGAGCAGTTCTTC. Amino acids: CASSQDPGQGENNEQFF.

The rearrangement joins TRBV7-3 to TRBJ2-7, with 7 bases fitting TRBD1. CDR3 length: 15 residues. The ends lost 3 bases at V and 0 bases at J; junction bases unmatched: 5. Per germline, CDR1 SGHTA and CDR2 FQGTGA. This CDR3 is CASSLTGISSYEQYF. CDR3 DNA: TGTGCCAGCAGCTTGACAGGGATCAGCTCCTACGAGCAGTACTTC.

Only a few counts were recorded for this clone. The rearrangement joins TRBV7-9 to TRBJ1-1; D is unclear. Germline CDR1 and CDR2: SEHNR and FQNEAQ (reference sequence). This CDR3 spans 14 amino acids. Between the trimmed V and J ends, which lost 1 base and 6 bases, there was a span of 12 bases. The CDR3 DNA is TGTGCCAGCAGCTTAGACCCGGGATCCTCTGAAGCTTTCTTT. Protein product: CASSLDPGSSEAFF.